This T cell receptor (beta chain) was retrieved from a study of neoadjuvant anti-PD-1 for oral cavity cancer. Whole-study findings and limits: Greater tumor shrinkage accompanied bigger post-treatment sizes of preexisting clones.

Two replicates per tumor sample, mostly from roughly 4.8 ug of genomic DNA. Method: immunoSEQ multiplex PCR; TCRdb's copy keeps in-frame clones and lacks some. The sample lists some 22,000 clones, approximately 27% seen once, with about 16% in the top ten. As for time point: after neoadjuvant nivolumab, at surgical resection. Stage II-IVA oral cavity squamous cell carcinoma was new and untreated by systemic or radiation therapy. These oral cavity squamous cell carcinomas were HPV-negative and locally advanced. This clone was detected ten times or more. Its specificity is not known. The CDR3 consists of 16 residues. V gave up 2 bases and J gave up 4 bases, with 12 bases separating them. Germline V lookup: CDR1 SGHTA, CDR2 FQGNSA.

The sequence was obtained from a person aged 40 to 85 with oral cavity squamous cell carcinoma. The J gene is TRBJ2-6, the V gene TRBV7-2, with D possibly TRBD1 on 6 matching bases. Sequenced here: tumor tissue, sampled after nivolumab (anti-PD-1) treatment. The DNA for the CDR3 is TGTGCCAGCAGCTTAACAGGGATGGCCGGGGCCAACGTCCTGACTTTC. The encoded protein is CASSLTGMAGANVLTF.